Reported below is one TCR beta chain. Its antigen remains unidentified. The sample belongs to a study of long-term antiretroviral therapy in people with HIV. As for the study in general: The earliest samples came from an era when ART typically awaited falling CD4 counts. Study-wide findings and caveats: Comparison with controls showed narrower CDR3 length ranges in HIV repertoires. Blood obtained between about 2004 and 2017 may reflect older ART regimens.

immunoSEQ v3.0 was run at survey level. For every sample, sequencing targeted about 40,000-50,000 T-cell genomes. Libraries were prepared by immunoSEQ multiplex PCR; TCRdb keeps only in-frame clonotypes and omits some of them. The table records about 18,000 clones, approximately 80% of them present only once. This TCR was recovered from a woman in her late teens or twenties with HIV. Here the sequenced sample was unsorted PBMCs, taken 0.6 years after starting antiretroviral therapy.

CDR3 amino acids: CASSLQEGWEQYF. The CDR3 DNA follows: TGTGCCAGCAGTCTCCAGGAGGGCTGGGAGCAGTACTTC. J is TRBJ2-7 and V is TRBV27, with a weak D call TRBD2 (6 bases). The V and J ends lost 5 bases and 7 bases respectively, with 15 bases between them. CDR3 length equals 13 residues. Germline V gene data show CDR1 as MNHEY and CDR2 as SMNVEV (reference sequence).